A single sample is the source of the 10 T cell receptor beta chains below, sequenced in a study of vaccination and CD4 T cells after COVID-19. The Oncomine TCR Beta short-read assay sequenced DNA from cultured CD4+ T cells. TCRdb used MiXCR to reprocess the PCR reads, holding one entry per CDR3 protein. The table records some 18,000 distinct CDR3 sequences, about 50% of them present only once. These receptors are not linked to any known antigen. The treatment: approximately 9-day PBMC culture with coronavirus spike peptide pools or control peptides (ViraFEST assay). Sequencing was performed on CD4+ T cells from blood, cultured in vitro, taken before SARS-CoV-2 vaccination. The receptors here all came from a human donor who had recovered from COVID-19.

This clonotype was counted only a few times. V gene TRBV15 combines with J gene TRBJ1-6; D may be TRBD1 (6 bases). The germline V and J ends were trimmed by 0 bases and 7 bases, with 13 bases remaining between them. The CDR3 extends over 16 amino acids. From germline, CDR1 is LNHNV and CDR2 YYDKDF (reference sequence). The CDR3 region has the DNA TGTGCCACCAGCAGAGAAGAGGACAGCTACAATTCACCCCTCCACTTT. This encodes CATSREEDSYNSPLHF.

V and J are TRBV6-1 and TRBJ1-2; D remains ambiguous. The CDR3 is made up of 12 amino acids. With 3 bases removed from V and 9 bases from J, the gap between germline ends came to 11 bases. Germline assignment: CDR1 MNHNS and CDR2 SASEGT. This CDR3 reads CASSDSPVRYTF. CDR3 nucleotides: TGTGCCAGCAGTGACTCCCCCGTGCGCTACACCTTC.

This clonotype was seen more than once but under ten times. J is TRBJ1-2 and V is TRBV20-1, with D possibly matching TRBD1 (5 bases). The CDR3 contains 15 residues. Germline V gene lookup returns CDR1 DFQATT and CDR2 SNEGSKA (reference sequence). V was shortened by 0 bases and J by 4 bases, with 15 bases between the two germline ends. CDR3 protein: CSAREGPRGGYGYTF. DNA for the CDR3: TGCAGTGCTAGAGAGGGCCCTCGGGGGGGCTATGGCTACACCTTC.

This clonotype was seen a few times. This chain links TRBV10-1 with TRBJ1-1, with TRBD1 identical over 10 bases. Germline values: CDR1 WNHNN, CDR2 SYGVQD (reference sequence). The CDR3 covers 15 residues. Trimming took 6 bases from V and 6 from J; bases not matched to a gene: 10. In DNA form, the CDR3 reads TGCGCCAGCAGCCCTAAGGGGACAGGGGCATCTGAAGCTTTCTTT. It codes for CASSPKGTGASEAFF.

This clonotype has just one count. The CDR3: CASSYTGGTDEQFF. CDR3 DNA: TGTGCCAGCAGTTACACGGGGGGGACGGATGAGCAGTTCTTC. This sequence joins TRBV6-5 and TRBJ2-1; 8 bases fit TRBD2. The CDR3 sequence is 14 residues long. CDR1 and CDR2 (germline): MNHEY, SVGAGI. Trimming took 2 bases from V and 8 from J; bases not matched to a gene: 5.

The J gene is TRBJ2-5, the V gene TRBV20-1, with D perhaps assigned TRBD1 or TRBD2 (6 bases each). The V and J ends lost 5 bases and 5 bases respectively, with 18 bases between them. Germline CDR1 is DFQATT and CDR2 is SNEGSKA (reference sequence). The CDR3 loop spans 14 amino acids. The CDR3 coding sequence is TGCAGTGCTCCGAAGGGGGGACACTCCGAGACCCAGTACTTC. This translates into CSAPKGGHSETQYF.

The V call is TRBV7-9, the J call TRBJ1-1; D gene uncertain. Germline loops: CDR1 SEHNR, CDR2 FQNEAQ (reference sequence). The V and J ends lost 0 bases and 1 base respectively, with 6 bases between them. This CDR3 region has 14 residues. The chain's CDR3 is CASSLASRNTEAFF. The CDR3 nucleotides are TGTGCCAGCAGCTTAGCGTCACGGAACACTGAAGCTTTCTTT.

DNA of the CDR3: TGCGCCAGCAGCTTACAGGGGGGAGCCTACGAGCAGTACTTC. It translates to CASSLQGGAYEQYF. The rearrangement joins TRBV5-1 to TRBJ2-7, with TRBD1 matching 8 bases. CDR1 SGHRS and CDR2 YFSETQ come from the germline V gene. This CDR3 is built from 14 residues. Unmatched junction bases numbered 3, after V lost 2 bases and J lost 2 bases.

The chain is built from TRBV20-1 and TRBJ2-5, with 8 positions matching TRBD1. The CDR3 length is 16 residues. Germline assignment: CDR1 DFQATT and CDR2 SNEGSKA (reference sequence). V gave up 2 bases and J gave up 4 bases; unmatched junction bases: 12. CDR3 region: CSARPSDRGPGETQYF. As DNA, the CDR3 is TGCAGTGCTAGACCATCTGACAGGGGACCCGGAGAGACCCAGTACTTC.

This sequence joins TRBV7-9 and TRBJ1-2; D is perhaps TRBD1 (5 bases). The V gene's germline CDR1 is SEHNR and CDR2 FQNEAQ (reference sequence). This CDR3 contains 13 residues. V dropped 3 bases and J dropped 6 bases, with 11 bases sitting between them. The DNA for the CDR3 is TGTGCCAGCAGCTTGTTAAGGGGAAATGGCTACACCTTC. Translation: CASSLLRGNGYTF.